This T cell receptor beta chain is from a study of cytomegalovirus exposure and HLA in healthy donors. Healthy bone marrow donors made up the donor group. A word on this clone: The antigen remains undetermined.

The CDR3 length is 13 residues. Germline lookup yields CDR1 SGHVS and CDR2 FNYEAQ. With 4 bases clipped from V and 3 bases from J, the junction kept 2 bases outside the gene matches. Primers: 60 Vbeta forward and 13 Jbeta reverse. Libraries were prepared by immunoSEQ multiplex PCR; TCRdb keeps only in-frame clonotypes and omits some of them. Of over 200,000 clones in the sample, 75% to 85% were seen once. General observations from the study: An analysis was carried out at a later point. It showed that HLA-associated TCR beta chains were more clonally expanded than equally common non-associated chains. A missense variant in DCLRE1C was later tied to TCR beta V- and J-gene trimming.

This TCR derives from a woman between 55 and 75 years old in good health and CMV-seropositive. The chain employs TRBV7-6 and TRBJ2-7; TRBD1 matches at 8 bases. Sequencing was carried out using PBMCs. CDR3 bases: TGTGCCAGCAGCTCCGACAGGGGCTACGAGCAGTACTTC. It encodes CASSSDRGYEQYF.